A selection of T cell receptor beta chains follows, all from one sample in a study of blood T cell repertoires in COVID-19. TCRdb keeps only in-frame clones here, not all; method: immunoSEQ multiplex PCR. Among over 70,000 clones listed, 80% were seen once. Source material: peripheral blood. These receptors all come from a woman at least 80 years old with acute or convalescent COVID-19. The CDR3 runs from the conserved cysteine through the conserved F or W. A D gene is named only where the DNA matches it firmly. Only some rows state a clone size, as once, few, many or a class for expanded clones.

CDR3aa	CDR3nt	j_gene	abundance	d_gene	v_gene
CASNAPGQGSNEQFF	TGTGCCAGCAACGCACCGGGACAGGGGAGCAATGAGCAGTTCTTC	TRBJ2-1	-	TRBD1	TRBV7-9
CASNRGTGELFF	TGCGCCAGCAACAGGGGCACCGGGGAGCTGTTTTTT	TRBJ2-2	-	TRBD1	TRBV5-1
CASSGDTGYSPLHF	TGTGCCAGCTCCGGGGACACCGGTTATTCACCCCTCCACTTT	TRBJ1-6	-	-	TRBV18
CASSRLVGTDNEQFF	TGTGCCAGCAGCCGATTGGTGGGGACTGACAATGAGCAGTTCTTC	TRBJ2-1	-	-	TRBV7-3
CATSDLGASSDTQYF	TGTGCCACCAGTGATTTAGGAGCCTCTTCAGATACGCAGTATTTT	TRBJ2-3	-	-	TRBV24-1
CSVLYSYEQYF	TGCAGTGTTCTCTATTCGTACGAGCAGTACTTC	TRBJ2-7	-	-	TRBV20-1
CASSLGLAGGPYEQYF	TGCGCCAGCAGCCTGGGACTAGCGGGAGGGCCCTACGAGCAGTACTTC	TRBJ2-7	-	TRBD2	TRBV4-1
CASSLQGAQGETQYF	TGCGCCAGCAGCTTGCAGGGGGCCCAGGGGGAGACCCAGTACTTC	TRBJ2-5	-	TRBD1	TRBV5-1
CASSPRLAGAGNTGELFF	TGTGCCAGCAGCCCGAGACTAGCGGGGGCCGGGAACACCGGGGAGCTGTTTTTT	TRBJ2-2	-	TRBD2	TRBV7-6
CASSVYRGGIANQPQHF	TGTGCCAGCAGTGTGTACAGGGGGGGTATAGCAAATCAGCCCCAGCATTTT	TRBJ1-5	-	TRBD1	TRBV6-1
CASSLGLAGGDTQYF	TGTGCCAGCAGCCTGGGACTAGCGGGAGGAGATACGCAGTATTTT	TRBJ2-3	once	TRBD2	TRBV2
CASTPGTSSYEQYF	TGTGCCAGCACCCCCGGGACTAGCTCCTACGAGCAGTACTTC	TRBJ2-7	-	TRBD2	TRBV9
CASSHNRAGNTIYF	TGTGCCAGCAGTCATAACAGGGCTGGAAACACCATATATTTT	TRBJ1-3	once	-	TRBV6-6
CASSRGQGAEAFF	TGTGCCAGCAGCCGTGGACAGGGGGCAGAAGCTTTCTTT	TRBJ1-1	-	TRBD1	TRBV12-3/TRBV12-4
CASSSITSGGYNEQFF	TGCGCCAGCAGCTCCATCACTAGCGGGGGATACAATGAGCAGTTCTTC	TRBJ2-1	-	TRBD2	TRBV5-1
CASSLEAARGTEAFF	TGCGCCAGCAGCTTGGAGGCAGCTCGGGGCACTGAAGCTTTCTTT	TRBJ1-1	-	-	TRBV5-1
CASSEKGVARGPYF	TGCGCCAGCAGTGAGAAGGGGGTAGCCCGCGGGCCGTATTTT	TRBJ2-3	-	-	TRBV10-2
CAGQPREGDGYTF	TGTGCCGGACAACCCCGGGAGGGGGATGGCTACACCTTC	TRBJ1-2	-	-	TRBV2
CASSPQTGGPGELFF	TGTGCCAGCAGCCCCCAGACAGGGGGCCCCGGGGAGCTGTTTTTT	TRBJ2-2	-	TRBD1	TRBV7-9
CASSINKQGLSRYF	TGTGCCAGTAGTATAAACAAACAGGGCCTTTCGCGGTATTTT	TRBJ2-3	-	-	TRBV19
CASSARGLSEKLFF	TGTGCCAGTAGTGCGAGGGGGCTAAGTGAAAAACTGTTTTTT	TRBJ1-4	-	TRBD1	TRBV19
CASSRLSRGGNNSPLHF	TGTGCCAGCAGCAGACTTTCGAGGGGAGGGAATAATTCACCCCTCCACTTT	TRBJ1-6	-	-	TRBV5-6
CAISVGGADTQYF	TGTGCCATCAGTGTCGGAGGGGCAGATACGCAGTATTTT	TRBJ2-3	few	-	TRBV10-3
CASSLQSSGNTIYF	TGTGCCAGTAGTTTACAGAGCTCTGGAAACACCATATATTTT	TRBJ1-3	many	-	TRBV19
CAWSEFYRGGQHF	TGTGCCTGGAGTGAATTTTACAGGGGAGGCCAGCATTTT	TRBJ1-5	-	TRBD1	TRBV30
CASSEDTSSGANVLTF	TGTGCCAGCAGTGAAGATACGAGCTCTGGGGCCAACGTCCTGACTTTC	TRBJ2-6	-	-	TRBV2
CASSSQQGSTEAFF	TGTGCCAGCAGTTCACAACAGGGGAGCACTGAAGCTTTCTTT	TRBJ1-1	-	TRBD1	TRBV25-1
CASSQGFTEAFF	TGTGCCAGCAGTCAGGGTTTCACTGAAGCTTTCTTT	TRBJ1-1	-	-	TRBV12-3/TRBV12-4
CASTPERNAGTQYF	TGTGCCAGCACCCCAGAACGCAACGCTGGGACCCAGTACTTC	TRBJ2-5	-	-	TRBV2
CASSLFTGQLLETQYF	TGTGCCAGCAGCCTGTTCACCGGACAGCTCCTGGAGACCCAGTACTTC	TRBJ2-5	-	-	TRBV5-8
CASSQDRFYGYTF	TGCGCCAGCAGCCAGGACAGGTTCTATGGCTACACCTTC	TRBJ1-2	-	TRBD1	TRBV4-1
CASSRLAGGNTDTQYF	TGTGCCAGCAGTCGTCTAGCGGGAGGAAACACAGATACGCAGTATTTT	TRBJ2-3	once	TRBD2	TRBV27
CASSLRTTYEQYF	TGTGCCAGCAGCTTGAGGACTACCTACGAGCAGTACTTC	TRBJ2-7	-	-	TRBV5-4
CASSIRTGGQRNIQYF	TGTGCCAGTAGTATCAGGACAGGGGGCCAGAGAAACATTCAGTACTTC	TRBJ2-4	-	TRBD1	TRBV19
CASSPARAGADEQYF	TGCGCCAGCAGCCCGGCTAGGGCAGGGGCTGACGAGCAGTACTTC	TRBJ2-7	-	-	TRBV5-1
CASSVISSGFDEQFF	TGTGCCAGTAGTGTCATTTCTAGCGGATTCGATGAGCAGTTCTTC	TRBJ2-1	-	TRBD2	TRBV19
CASSQAPVTEAFF	TGTGCCAGCAGCCAAGCTCCGGTCACTGAAGCTTTCTTT	TRBJ1-1	-	-	TRBV4-2
CASSLYQVSYNEQFF	TGCGCCAGCAGCTTGTATCAGGTTTCCTACAATGAGCAGTTCTTC	TRBJ2-1	few	-	TRBV5-1
CASSQDRWDRGHRDYGYTF	TGTGCCAGCAGCCAAGATAGATGGGACAGGGGGCATCGGGACTATGGCTACACCTTC	TRBJ1-2	-	TRBD1	TRBV14
CSATGVEETQYF	TGCAGCGCCACAGGGGTCGAAGAGACCCAGTACTTC	TRBJ2-5	-	TRBD1	TRBV29-1
CASGSGYLVGYTF	TGTGCCAGCGGATCAGGGTATCTAGTCGGCTACACCTTC	TRBJ1-2	-	-	TRBV11-2
CASSQVGFSRDYGYTF	TGCGCCAGCAGCCAAGTAGGTTTTTCACGGGACTATGGCTACACCTTC	TRBJ1-2	-	-	TRBV4-1
CAWSEAGRSDTQYF	TGTGCCTGGAGTGAAGCGGGGAGGTCTGATACGCAGTATTTT	TRBJ2-3	-	TRBD2	TRBV30
CASSVSGTDGYTF	TGTGCCAGCAGCGTTTCGGGGACAGATGGCTACACCTTC	TRBJ1-2	-	TRBD1	TRBV5-6
CASSQGLAGEDEQFF	TGTGCCAGCAGCCAGGGACTAGCGGGAGAGGATGAGCAGTTCTTC	TRBJ2-1	once	TRBD2	TRBV5-4
CASSVKGTSGRSTDTQYF	TGTGCCAGCAGCGTGAAGGGGACTAGCGGGAGGAGCACAGATACGCAGTATTTT	TRBJ2-3	-	TRBD2	TRBV9
CASSRDLGQGAEPLHF	TGTGCCAGCAGCCGCGACCTCGGGCAGGGGGCGGAACCCCTCCACTTT	TRBJ1-6	-	TRBD1	TRBV3-1/TRBV3-2
CASSLSAPDLDYEQYF	TGTGCCAGCAGTTTATCGGCGCCAGACTTGGACTACGAGCAGTACTTC	TRBJ2-7	-	-	TRBV27
CASSLVGAGNTIYF	TGCGCCAGCAGCTTGGTGGGAGCTGGAAACACCATATATTTT	TRBJ1-3	-	-	TRBV5-1
CASSQGAGGNYGYTF	TGCGCCAGCAGCCAAGGTGCGGGGGGCAACTATGGCTACACCTTC	TRBJ1-2	-	-	TRBV4-1
CASSLRLAGIDTQYF	TGTGCCAGCAGCCTTCGACTAGCGGGGATAGATACGCAGTATTTT	TRBJ2-3	once	TRBD2	TRBV9
CATSSRQGAGEKLFF	TGTGCCACCAGCAGCCGACAGGGGGCTGGTGAAAAACTGTTTTTT	TRBJ1-4	-	TRBD1	TRBV15
CASSPSGPGKAFF	TGTGCCAGCAGTCCCTCAGGGCCAGGGAAAGCTTTCTTT	TRBJ1-1	-	-	TRBV11-2
CSALEPRLNRGRRYEQYF	TGCAGCGCACTTGAACCCCGGCTGAACAGGGGGCGTAGGTACGAGCAGTACTTC	TRBJ2-7	once	TRBD1	TRBV29-1
CASSQDDPGIGEQYF	TGTGCCAGCAGCCAAGATGATCCAGGTATAGGCGAGCAGTACTTC	TRBJ2-7	-	-	TRBV3-1/TRBV3-2